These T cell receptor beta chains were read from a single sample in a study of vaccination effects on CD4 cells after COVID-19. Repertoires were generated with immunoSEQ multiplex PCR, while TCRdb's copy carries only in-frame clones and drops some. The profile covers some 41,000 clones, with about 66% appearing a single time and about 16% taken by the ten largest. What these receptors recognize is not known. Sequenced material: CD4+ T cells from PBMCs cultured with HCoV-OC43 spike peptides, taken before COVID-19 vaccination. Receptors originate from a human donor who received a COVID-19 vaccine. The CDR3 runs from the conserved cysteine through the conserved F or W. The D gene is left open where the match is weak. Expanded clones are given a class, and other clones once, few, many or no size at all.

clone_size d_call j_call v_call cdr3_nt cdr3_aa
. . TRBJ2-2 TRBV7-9 TGTGCCAGCAGCCATTGGGGAAAGACGGCCGGGGAGCTGTTTTTT CASSHWGKTAGELFF
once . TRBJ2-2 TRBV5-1 TGCGCCAGCAGAGGAGACTCCGCTTCTGGGGAGCTGTTTTTT CASRGDSASGELFF
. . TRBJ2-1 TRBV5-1 TGCGCCAGCAGCTTGGTTTCCCAATACAATGAGCAGTTCTTC CASSLVSQYNEQFF
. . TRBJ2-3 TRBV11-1 TGTGCCAGCAGCTTAGGATACACAGATACGCAGTATTTT CASSLGYTDTQYF
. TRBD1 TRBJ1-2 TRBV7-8 TGTGCCAGCAGCTACCAGGGGGCTACTAACTATGGCTACACCTTC CASSYQGATNYGYTF
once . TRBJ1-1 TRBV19 TGTGCCAGTAGTCCTCTCTTCGGCAGTACTGAAGCTTTCTTT CASSPLFGSTEAFF
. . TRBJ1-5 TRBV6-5 TGTGCCAGCATTGGGGACGGGGGTTTGGGGCAGCCCCAGCATTTT CASIGDGGLGQPQHF
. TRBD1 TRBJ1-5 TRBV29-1 TGCAGCGCTAAATCAGGGGGGAGCAATCAGCCCCAGCATTTT CSAKSGGSNQPQHF
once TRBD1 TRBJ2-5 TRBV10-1 TGCGCCAGCAGTGATGGGACAGGGGTGTACCAAGAGACCCAGTACTTC CASSDGTGVYQETQYF
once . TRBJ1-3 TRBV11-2 TGTGCCAGCAGCTTAGGTCTAGCCATCTCTGGAAACACCATATATTTT CASSLGLAISGNTIYF
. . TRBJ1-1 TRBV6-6 TGTGCCAGCCACAGGGCCACTGAAGCTTTCTTT CASHRATEAFF
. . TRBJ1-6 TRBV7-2 TGTGCCAGCAGCTTAGCGGGGGAGGGGCATTCACCCCTCCACTTT CASSLAGEGHSPLHF
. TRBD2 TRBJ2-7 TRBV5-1 TGCGCCAGCAGCTCGGGACTAGCGGGAGTAGCCTACGAGCAGTACTTC CASSSGLAGVAYEQYF
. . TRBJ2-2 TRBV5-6 TGTGCCAGCAGCTTTTTTGAGGGGCCCCCGCGCACCGGGGAGCTGTTTTTT CASSFFEGPPRTGELFF
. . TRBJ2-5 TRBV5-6 TGTGCCAGCAGCTTAGCCGGGATGGAGACCCAGTACTTC CASSLAGMETQYF
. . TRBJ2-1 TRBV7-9 TGTGCCAGCAGCTTAGGGAACAATGAGCAGTTCTTC CASSLGNNEQFF
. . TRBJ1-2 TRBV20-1 TGCAGTGCTAGTGGGGACCTCTATGGCTACACCTTC CSASGDLYGYTF
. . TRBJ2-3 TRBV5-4 TGTGCCAGCAGACCTCAGGACGGCCGTCTCACAGATACGCAGTATTTT CASRPQDGRLTDTQYF
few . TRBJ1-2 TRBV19 TGTGCCAGTAGTATCGAAGGTTCAAACTATGGCTACACCTTC CASSIEGSNYGYTF
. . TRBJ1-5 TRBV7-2 TGTGCCAGCAGTTGGGACATCCTTTATCAGCCCCAGCATTTT CASSWDILYQPQHF